This T cell receptor (beta chain) came from a study of cytomegalovirus exposure and HLA in healthy donors. General study findings and limits: Earlier findings revealed that most TCR beta V segments proved productive either about 87% or about 30% of the time. Some V segments (TRBV6-2 and TRBV6-3 among them) were excluded as indistinguishable. As a later analysis showed, several of the most significant clusters appeared to be linked to common viral pathogens. The authors reported that TCR beta sequences could predict HLA-A and HLA-B alleles. These predictions were accurate for most subjects in the first cohort.

Details on this clone: Its antigen is not known.

PCR involved 60 Vbeta and 13 Jbeta primers. Method: immunoSEQ multiplex PCR; TCRdb's copy keeps in-frame clones and lacks some. The top ten hold 0.95% to 1.5% of the sample, which has about 92,000 clones, approximately 81% seen once. Germline loops: CDR1 SGDLS, CDR2 YYNGEE. The CDR3 extends over 17 amino acids. The V segment lost 4 bases and the J segment 5 bases; nucleotides outside the gene matches: 15. V usage is TRBV9 and J usage is TRBJ2-5; the match to TRBD2 covers 9 bases. The specimen sequenced was PBMCs. This clonotype was obtained from a girl aged 2-10 years in good health and CMV-seropositive. The CDR3 here is CASSFISGTSTAETQYF. The CDR3 coding sequence is TGTGCCAGCAGCTTCATATCCGGGACTAGCACCGCGGAGACCCAGTACTTC.